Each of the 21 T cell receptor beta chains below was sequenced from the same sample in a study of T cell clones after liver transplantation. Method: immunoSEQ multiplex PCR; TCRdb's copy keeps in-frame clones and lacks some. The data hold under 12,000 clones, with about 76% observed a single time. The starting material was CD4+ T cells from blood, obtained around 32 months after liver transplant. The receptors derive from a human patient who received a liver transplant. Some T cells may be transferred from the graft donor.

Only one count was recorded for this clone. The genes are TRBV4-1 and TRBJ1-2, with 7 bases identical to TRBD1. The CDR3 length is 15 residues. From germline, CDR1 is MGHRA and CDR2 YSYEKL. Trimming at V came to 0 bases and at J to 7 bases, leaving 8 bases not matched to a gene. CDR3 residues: CASSQEATGLSGYTF. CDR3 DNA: TGCGCCAGCAGCCAAGAGGCGACAGGGCTCTCTGGCTACACCTTC.

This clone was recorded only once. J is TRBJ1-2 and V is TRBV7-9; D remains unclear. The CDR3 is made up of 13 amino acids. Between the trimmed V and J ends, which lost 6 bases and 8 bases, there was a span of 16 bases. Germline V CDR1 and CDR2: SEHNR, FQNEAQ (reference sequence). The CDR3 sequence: CASSPGGVGGYTF. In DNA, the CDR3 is TGTGCCAGCAGTCCCGGCGGGGTCGGGGGCTACACCTTC.

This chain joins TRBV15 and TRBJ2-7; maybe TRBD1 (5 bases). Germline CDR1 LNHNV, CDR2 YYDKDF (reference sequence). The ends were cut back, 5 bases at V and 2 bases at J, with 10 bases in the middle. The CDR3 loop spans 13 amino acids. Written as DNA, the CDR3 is TGTGCCACCAGCTTACAGGTGGCCTACGAGCAGTACGTC. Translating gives CATSLQVAYEQYV.

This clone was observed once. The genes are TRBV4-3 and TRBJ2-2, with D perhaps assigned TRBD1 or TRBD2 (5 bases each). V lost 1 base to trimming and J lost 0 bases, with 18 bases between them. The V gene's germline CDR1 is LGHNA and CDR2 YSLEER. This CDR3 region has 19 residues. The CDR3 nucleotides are TGCGCCAGCAGCCAAGTTGGGGGTGAACTATTCGCGAACACCGGGGAGCTGTTTTTT. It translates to CASSQVGGELFANTGELFF.

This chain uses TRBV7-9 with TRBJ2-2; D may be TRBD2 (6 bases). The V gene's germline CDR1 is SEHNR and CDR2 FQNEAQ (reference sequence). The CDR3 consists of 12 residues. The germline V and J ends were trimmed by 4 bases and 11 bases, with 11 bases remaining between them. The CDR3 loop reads CASSSTGVELFF. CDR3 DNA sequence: TGTGCCAGCAGCTCCACGGGAGTTGAGCTGTTTTTT.

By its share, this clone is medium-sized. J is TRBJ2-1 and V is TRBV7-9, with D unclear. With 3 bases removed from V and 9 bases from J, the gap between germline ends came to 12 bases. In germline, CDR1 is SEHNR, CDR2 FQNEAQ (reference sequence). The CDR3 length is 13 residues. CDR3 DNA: TGTGCCAGCAGCTTTCAAAGCGAGGCTGAGCAGTTCTTC. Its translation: CASSFQSEAEQFF.

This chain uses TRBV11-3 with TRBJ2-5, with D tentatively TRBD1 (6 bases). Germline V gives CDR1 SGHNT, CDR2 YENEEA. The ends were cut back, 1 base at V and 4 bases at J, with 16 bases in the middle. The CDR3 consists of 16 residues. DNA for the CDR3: TGTGCCAGCAGCTTAGGTAGTGGGGGCGGAGGAGAGACCCAGTACTTC. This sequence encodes CASSLGSGGGGETQYF.

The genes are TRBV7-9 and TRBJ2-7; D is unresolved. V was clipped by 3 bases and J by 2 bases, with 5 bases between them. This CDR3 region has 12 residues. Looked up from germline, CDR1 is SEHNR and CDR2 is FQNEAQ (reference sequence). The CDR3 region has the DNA TGTGCCAGCAGCTTTTGGCCCTACGAGCAGTACTTC. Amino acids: CASSFWPYEQYF.

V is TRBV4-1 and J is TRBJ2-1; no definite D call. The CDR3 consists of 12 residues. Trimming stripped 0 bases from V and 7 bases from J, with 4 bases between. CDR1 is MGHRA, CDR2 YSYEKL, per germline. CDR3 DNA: TGCGCCAGCAGCCAAGAGGGTAATGAGCAGTTCTTC. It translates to CASSQEGNEQFF.

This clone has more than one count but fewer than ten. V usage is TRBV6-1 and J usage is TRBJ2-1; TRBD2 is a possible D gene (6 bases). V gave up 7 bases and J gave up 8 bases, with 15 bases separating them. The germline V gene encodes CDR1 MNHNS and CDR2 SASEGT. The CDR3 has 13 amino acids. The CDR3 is CASTRLGRDEQFF. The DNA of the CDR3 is TGTGCCAGCACCAGACTAGGACGGGATGAGCAGTTCTTC.

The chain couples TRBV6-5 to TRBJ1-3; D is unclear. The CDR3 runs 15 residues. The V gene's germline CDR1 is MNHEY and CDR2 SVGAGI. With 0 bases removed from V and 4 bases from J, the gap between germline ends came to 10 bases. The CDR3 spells CASSYSRGLGNTIYF. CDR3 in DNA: TGTGCCAGCAGTTACTCGAGAGGGCTCGGAAACACCATATATTTT.

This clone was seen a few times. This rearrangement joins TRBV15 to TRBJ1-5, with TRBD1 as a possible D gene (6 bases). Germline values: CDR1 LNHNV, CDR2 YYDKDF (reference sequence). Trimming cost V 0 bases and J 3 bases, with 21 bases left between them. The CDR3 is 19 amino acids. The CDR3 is CATSRDLSHWTVLNQPQHF. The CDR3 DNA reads TGTGCCACCAGCAGAGATTTGAGCCATTGGACAGTTCTCAATCAGCCCCAGCATTTT.

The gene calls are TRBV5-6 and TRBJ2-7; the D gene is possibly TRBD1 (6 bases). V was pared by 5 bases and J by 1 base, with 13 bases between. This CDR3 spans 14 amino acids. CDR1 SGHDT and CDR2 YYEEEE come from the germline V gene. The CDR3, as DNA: TGTGCCAGCAGTAAAACCGGGACATCCTACGAGCAGTACGTC. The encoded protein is CASSKTGTSYEQYV.

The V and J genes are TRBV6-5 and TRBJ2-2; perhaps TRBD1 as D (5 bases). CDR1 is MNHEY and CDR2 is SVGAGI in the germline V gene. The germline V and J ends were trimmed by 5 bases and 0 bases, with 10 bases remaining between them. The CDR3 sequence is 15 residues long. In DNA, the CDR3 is TGTGCCAGCAGTAAACAGGAGCCGAACACCGGGGAGCTGTTTTTT. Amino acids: CASSKQEPNTGELFF.

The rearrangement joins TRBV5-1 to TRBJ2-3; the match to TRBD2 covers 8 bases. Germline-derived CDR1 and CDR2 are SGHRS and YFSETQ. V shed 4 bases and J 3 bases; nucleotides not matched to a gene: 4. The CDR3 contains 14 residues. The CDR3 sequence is CASSPSGGTDTQYF. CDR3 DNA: TGCGCCAGCAGCCCCTCGGGGGGGACAGATACGCAGTATTTT.

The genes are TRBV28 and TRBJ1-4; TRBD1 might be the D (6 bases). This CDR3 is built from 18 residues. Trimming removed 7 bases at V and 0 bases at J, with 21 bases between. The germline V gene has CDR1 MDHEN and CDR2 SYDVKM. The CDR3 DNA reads TGTGCCAGCACTCAACTTGTCCCGGGACATGCAACTAATGAAAAACTGTTTTTT. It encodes CASTQLVPGHATNEKLFF.

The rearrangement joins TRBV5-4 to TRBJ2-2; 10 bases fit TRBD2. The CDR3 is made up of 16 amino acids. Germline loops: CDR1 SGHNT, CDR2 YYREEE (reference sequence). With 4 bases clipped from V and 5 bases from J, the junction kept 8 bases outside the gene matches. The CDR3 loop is CASSLPSGGTTGELFF. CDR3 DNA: TGTGCCAGCAGCCTTCCTAGCGGGGGCACTACCGGGGAGCTGTTTTTT.

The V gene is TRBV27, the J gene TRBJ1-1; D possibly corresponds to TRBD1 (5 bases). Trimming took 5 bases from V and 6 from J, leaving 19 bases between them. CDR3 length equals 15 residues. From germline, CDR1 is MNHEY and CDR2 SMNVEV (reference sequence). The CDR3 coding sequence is TGTGCCAGCAGTCAAAACCCCCGGGGGGTCTCTGAAGCTTTCTTT. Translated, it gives CASSQNPRGVSEAFF.

The CDR3 DNA is TGTGCCAGCAGTTTAGCCACTAGCGGGGTTAAGGGGGAGCTGTTTTTT. Its translation is CASSLATSGVKGELFF. The V and J genes are TRBV28 and TRBJ2-2, with TRBD2 matching over 10 bases. Looked up from germline, CDR1 is MDHEN and CDR2 is SYDVKM. The CDR3 is made up of 16 amino acids. The V segment lost 2 bases and the J segment 8 bases; nucleotides outside the gene matches: 8. The full variable domain, completed using reference TRBV28 and TRBJ2-2, is DVKVTQSSRYLVKRTGEKVFLECVQDMDHENMFWYRQDPGLGLRLIYFSYDVKMKEKGDIPEGYSVSREKKERFSLILESASTNQTSMYLCASSLATSGVKGELFFGEGSRLTVL.

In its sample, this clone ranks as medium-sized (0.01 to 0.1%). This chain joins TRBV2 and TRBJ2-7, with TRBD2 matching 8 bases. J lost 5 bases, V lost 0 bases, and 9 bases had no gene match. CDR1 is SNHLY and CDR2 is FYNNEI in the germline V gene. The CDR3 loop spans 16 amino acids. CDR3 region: CASSEAVAGREDEQYF. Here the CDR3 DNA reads TGTGCCAGCAGTGAAGCAGTAGCGGGGAGAGAGGACGAGCAGTACTTC.

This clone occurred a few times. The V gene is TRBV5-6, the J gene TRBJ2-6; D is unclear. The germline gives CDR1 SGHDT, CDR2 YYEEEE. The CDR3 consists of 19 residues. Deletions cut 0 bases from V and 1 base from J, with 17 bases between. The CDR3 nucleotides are TGTGCCAGCAGCTTGGGGGCAGGTGGTCCCCCGTCTGGGGCCAACGTCCTGACTTTC. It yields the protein CASSLGAGGPPSGANVLTF.